This section outlines one TCR beta chain sequence together with its context. The target antigen is unknown. This entry belongs to a study of T-cell memory formation after mild COVID-19. General observations from the study: Mostly located in CM and EM were contracting CD4+ clones, with contracting CD8+ clones located in EMRA. A second wave of clones peaked on day 37, and their SARS-CoV-2 specificity went unconfirmed. There was a balanced CD4/CD8 profile in clones contracting day 15 to 85, and later expanders leaned CD4+.

The V gene's germline CDR1 is KGHSH and CDR2 LQKENI. The CDR3 length is 15 residues. V lost 2 bases and J lost 5; bases outside the gene matches: 7. TCR alpha and TCR beta cDNA libraries with sample barcodes and UMIs came from 5'RACE using constant-segment primers. TCRdb used MiXCR to reprocess the 5' RACE reads, holding one entry per CDR3 protein. The table has about 470,000 distinct CDR3 sequences, 18% seen once; the top ten hold around 12%. The clonotype originates from an adult woman who had mild COVID-19 (a few samples of this study predate the infection). Cell type and time point are not known. The source material was PBMCs or a T cell subset sorted from them (not recorded which). The chain combines TRBV18 with TRBJ1-1; 8 bases match TRBD1. The CDR3 here is CASSPSDRVRTEAFF. The CDR3 nucleotides read TGTGCCAGCTCACCATCGGACAGGGTGCGAACTGAAGCTTTCTTT.